Listed below are T cell receptor beta chains from one sample, sequenced in a study of OX40 agonist ivuxolimab in advanced cancers. Produced via immunoSEQ multiplex PCR; TCRdb's table is partial and in-frame only. The profile shows about 78,000 clones, around nine tenths of them singletons. Here the sequenced sample was CD4+ or CD8+ T cells sorted from blood, taken in a trial of the OX40 agonist ivuxolimab. Receptors originate from an adult with an advanced solid tumor such as melanoma, head and neck, liver or kidney cancer. The CDR3 runs from the conserved cysteine through the conserved F or W. The D gene is left open where the match is weak. Part of the rows lack a size; the others show once, few, many or a class for expanded clones.

j_call cdr3_length v_call d_call clone_size cdr3_aa cdr3_nt
TRBJ1-2 16 TRBV7-9 . . CASSSPAGPTNYGYTF TGTGCCAGCAGCTCTCCGGCAGGACCGACTAACTATGGCTACACCTTC
TRBJ2-7 16 TRBV6-5 TRBD1 . CASSLLPGQGPYEQYF TGTGCCAGCAGTTTATTACCAGGACAGGGCCCCTACGAGCAGTACTTC
TRBJ1-2 13 TRBV28 . . CASSWGGTYGYTF TGTGCCAGCAGTTGGGGGGGGACCTATGGCTACACCTTC
TRBJ1-2 13 TRBV19 TRBD1 . CASSIVGGRGYTF TGTGCCAGTAGTATCGTAGGGGGCAGGGGCTACACCTTC
TRBJ1-4 13 TRBV15 . . CATSRDTGEKLFF TGTGCCACCAGCAGAGATACCGGTGAAAAACTGTTTTTT
TRBJ1-2 13 TRBV7-2 TRBD1 . CASSYGQGAGYTF TGTGCCAGCAGTTACGGACAGGGGGCCGGCTACACCTTC
TRBJ2-1 14 TRBV2 TRBD2 . CASTGLAGASEQFF TGTGCCAGCACAGGGCTAGCGGGAGCAAGTGAGCAGTTCTTC
TRBJ2-5 15 TRBV5-1 TRBD2 medium-sized CASSAGTSGVETQYF TGCGCCAGCAGCGCGGGGACTAGCGGGGTTGAGACCCAGTACTTC
TRBJ2-5 11 TRBV20-1 . . CSASQQETQYF TGCAGTGCTTCACAGCAAGAGACCCAGTACTTC
TRBJ1-5 14 TRBV18 . once CASSPGAGFQPQHF TGTGCCAGCTCACCAGGGGCGGGTTTTCAGCCCCAGCATTTT
TRBJ1-1 14 TRBV11-2 . . CASSLEVINTEAFF TGTGCCAGCAGCTTAGAAGTCATAAACACTGAAGCTTTCTTT
TRBJ2-7 14 TRBV29-1 . . CSVTQPGRSYEQYF TGCAGCGTTACGCAGCCGGGCCGTTCCTACGAGCAGTACTTC
TRBJ1-2 13 TRBV2 . . CASSELGAWGYTF TGTGCCAGCAGTGAATTAGGGGCGTGGGGCTACACCTTC
TRBJ1-2 14 TRBV2 . few CASSTEGRASGYTF TGTGCCAGCAGCACGGAAGGGAGAGCAAGCGGCTACACCTTC
TRBJ2-7 14 TRBV18 . . CASPRDGSSYEQYF TGTGCCAGCCCCCGAGACGGCAGCTCCTACGAGCAGTACTTC
TRBJ1-5 13 TRBV19 . few CASRGRGNQPQHF TGTGCCAGTAGGGGGAGGGGCAATCAGCCCCAGCATTTT
TRBJ1-2 14 TRBV10-3 . . CAISESLANYGYTF TGTGCCATCAGTGAGTCCCTGGCCAACTATGGCTACACCTTC
TRBJ1-2 13 TRBV29-1 TRBD1 . CSVGQALGYGYTF TGCAGCGTCGGACAGGCCTTGGGTTATGGCTACACCTTC
TRBJ1-1 13 TRBV30 . few CAWSQELNTEAFF TGTGCCTGGAGTCAGGAATTGAACACTGAAGCTTTCTTT
TRBJ1-1 14 TRBV6-5 . . CASSFGTPNTEAFF TGTGCCAGCAGTTTTGGGACGCCTAACACTGAAGCTTTCTTT
TRBJ1-2 15 TRBV5-4 TRBD1 . CASSVGQPLGYGYTF TGTGCCAGCAGCGTGGGACAGCCCCTGGGCTATGGCTACACCTTC
TRBJ2-7 14 TRBV30 . . CAWSVVRTTYEQYF TGTGCCTGGAGTGTCGTCAGAACCACCTACGAGCAGTACTTC
TRBJ2-1 13 TRBV5-5 TRBD1 . CASSSGTANEQFF TGTGCCAGCAGCTCCGGGACAGCGAATGAGCAGTTCTTC
TRBJ1-1 14 TRBV11-2 . . CASSRPTGRGEAFF TGTGCCAGCAGTCGCCCAACAGGTCGGGGTGAAGCTTTCTTT
TRBJ1-2 14 TRBV30 . . CAWSGALVNYGYTF TGTGCCTGGAGTGGGGCTCTAGTAAACTATGGCTACACCTTC
TRBJ2-1 12 TRBV10-3 . . CAIRSEFDEQFF TGTGCCATCAGATCGGAGTTTGATGAGCAGTTCTTC
TRBJ1-2 11 TRBV28 . . CASNHRVGYTF TGTGCCAGCAACCACAGGGTTGGCTACACCTTC
TRBJ1-1 14 TRBV14 TRBD1 . CASSPGQGYTEAFF TGTGCCAGCAGCCCAGGACAGGGGTACACTGAAGCTTTCTTT
TRBJ2-1 11 TRBV6-5 . . CASHAENEQFF TGTGCCAGCCATGCAGAGAATGAGCAGTTCTTC
TRBJ2-1 14 TRBV9 . . CASSVVPDSNEQFF TGTGCCAGCAGCGTAGTTCCTGACTCTAATGAGCAGTTCTTC
TRBJ1-6 15 TRBV27 . . CASSFEGPRDSPLHF TGTGCCAGCAGTTTCGAGGGACCGCGGGATTCACCCCTCCACTTT
TRBJ2-1 17 TRBV4-1 TRBD2 once CASSQGLAGLLYNEQFF TGCGCCAGCAGCCAAGGACTAGCGGGGCTCCTTTACAATGAGCAGTTCTTC
TRBJ2-1 18 TRBV5-1 TRBD2 . CASSSFRTSESSYNEQFF TGCGCCAGCAGTTCGTTCCGGACTAGCGAGAGCTCCTACAATGAGCAGTTCTTC
TRBJ1-1 13 TRBV19 . . CASCFGGGTEAFF TGTGCCTCCTGTTTCGGGGGTGGCACTGAAGCTTTCTTT
TRBJ2-3 17 TRBV6-1 . once CASSEGYGGPSTDTQYF TGTGCCAGCAGTGAAGGGTACGGGGGCCCTAGCACAGATACGCAGTATTTT
TRBJ2-7 15 TRBV6-4 TRBD2 once CASSDLSGRLREQYF TGTGCCAGCAGTGACTTAAGCGGGAGATTGCGTGAGCAGTACTTC
TRBJ2-7 12 TRBV7-9 . . CASSGRGYEQYF TGTGCCAGCAGTGGACGGGGCTACGAGCAGTACTTC
TRBJ1-3 12 TRBV29-1 . . CSVQATGGTIYF TGCAGCGTACAGGCCACCGGGGGAACCATATATTTT
TRBJ1-1 13 TRBV10-1 TRBD1 . CASSLTGETEAFF TGCGCCAGCAGTTTAACAGGGGAGACTGAAGCTTTCTTT
TRBJ2-7 12 TRBV28 . . CASSRGGYEQYF TGTGCCAGCAGTCGAGGGGGGTACGAGCAGTACTTC
TRBJ2-2 15 TRBV30 . . CAWSSGGSKGGELFF TGTGCCTGGAGTAGCGGCGGTAGCAAGGGCGGGGAGCTGTTTTTT